The 5 T cell receptor beta chains below come from one sample, sequenced in a study of blood T cell repertoires in COVID-19. Sequencing used immunoSEQ multiplex PCR; TCRdb keeps in-frame clones, though not all of them. Of roughly 500,000 clones listed, approximately 90% are singletons. Sequenced material: PBMCs or T cells enriched from blood (not recorded which). These receptors came from a woman aged 60-75 years who had recovered from COVID-19.

This clone was picked up a small number of times. The J gene is TRBJ2-1, the V gene TRBV7-9, with 11 nucleotides matching TRBD1. Per germline, CDR1 SEHNR and CDR2 FQNEAQ (reference sequence). The CDR3 runs 17 residues. With 5 bases clipped from V and 8 bases from J, the junction kept 14 bases outside the gene matches. The CDR3 DNA sequence: TGTGCCAGCAGCCCACCCGGGACAGGGGGTGATATTCATGAGCAGTTCTTC. It translates to CASSPPGTGGDIHEQFF.

The chain has TRBV15 and TRBJ2-1; tentatively, D is TRBD2 (6 bases). The V gene lost 5 bases and the J gene lost 5 bases, with 16 bases spanning the gap. Germline V CDR1 and CDR2: LNHNV, YYDKDF (reference sequence). CDR3 length: 15 residues. DNA for the CDR3: TGTGCCACCAGCTTTAGCGGATCCAACAACAATGAGCAGTTCTTC. Protein sequence: CATSFSGSNNNEQFF. The entire variable domain, with the rest obtained from reference TRBV15 and TRBJ2-1, is as follows: DAMVIQNPRYQVTQFGKPVTLSCSQTLNHNVMYWYQQKSSQAPKLLFHYYDKDFNNEADTPDNFQSRRPNTSFCFLDIRSPGLGDTAMYLCATSFSGSNNNEQFFGPGTRLTVL.

The chain is built from TRBV12-3 or TRBV12-4 and TRBJ1-5; no clear D gene. This CDR3 contains 13 residues. The V end lost 2 bases, the J end lost 9 bases, and 11 bases lay between the germline ends. DNA of the CDR3: TGTGCCAGCAGTTTATACACAGCTACGCCCCAGCATTTT. Translation: CASSLYTATPQHF.

This rearrangement joins TRBV15 to TRBJ2-7; possibly TRBD1 for D (5 bases). Trimming shortened V by 0 bases and J by 2 bases, and 5 bases separated the two germline ends. Per germline, CDR1 LNHNV and CDR2 YYDKDF (reference sequence). This CDR3 has 13 residues. CDR3 amino acids: CATSREGAYEQYV. DNA for the CDR3: TGTGCCACCAGCAGAGAAGGGGCCTACGAGCAGTACGTC.

In the case of this clone: The sample carries other DNA sequences with the same CDR3. CDR3 sequence: CASSLGGTSTDTQYF. In nucleotides, the CDR3 is TGCGCCAGCAGCTTGGGTGGGACTAGCACAGATACGCAGTATTTT. This sequence joins TRBV5-1 and TRBJ2-3, with TRBD2 as a possible D gene (6 bases). In germline, CDR1 is SGHRS, CDR2 YFSETQ. This CDR3 has 15 residues. V was trimmed by 0 bases and J by 0 bases, leaving 8 bases between them. Combining the CDR3 with reference TRBV5-1 and TRBJ2-3 gives the whole variable domain KAGVTQTPRYLIKTRGQQVTLSCSPISGHRSVSWYQQTPGQGLQFLFEYFSETQRNKGNFPGRFSGRQFSNSRSEMNVSTLELGDSALYLCASSLGGTSTDTQYFGPGTRLTVL.